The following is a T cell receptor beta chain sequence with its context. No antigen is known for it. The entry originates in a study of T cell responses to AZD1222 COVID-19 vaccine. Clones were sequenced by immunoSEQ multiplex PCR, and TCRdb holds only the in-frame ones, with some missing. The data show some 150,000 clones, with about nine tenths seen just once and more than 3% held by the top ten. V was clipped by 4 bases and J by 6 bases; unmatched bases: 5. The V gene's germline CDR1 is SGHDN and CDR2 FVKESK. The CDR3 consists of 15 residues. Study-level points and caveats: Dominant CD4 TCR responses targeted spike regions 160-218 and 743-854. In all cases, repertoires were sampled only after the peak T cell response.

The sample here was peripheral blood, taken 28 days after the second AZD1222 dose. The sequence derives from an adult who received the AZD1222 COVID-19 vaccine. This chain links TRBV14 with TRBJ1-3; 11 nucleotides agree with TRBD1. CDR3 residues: CASSPGTGGLNTIYF. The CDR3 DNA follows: TGTGCCAGCAGCCCCGGGACAGGGGGACTAAACACCATATATTTT.